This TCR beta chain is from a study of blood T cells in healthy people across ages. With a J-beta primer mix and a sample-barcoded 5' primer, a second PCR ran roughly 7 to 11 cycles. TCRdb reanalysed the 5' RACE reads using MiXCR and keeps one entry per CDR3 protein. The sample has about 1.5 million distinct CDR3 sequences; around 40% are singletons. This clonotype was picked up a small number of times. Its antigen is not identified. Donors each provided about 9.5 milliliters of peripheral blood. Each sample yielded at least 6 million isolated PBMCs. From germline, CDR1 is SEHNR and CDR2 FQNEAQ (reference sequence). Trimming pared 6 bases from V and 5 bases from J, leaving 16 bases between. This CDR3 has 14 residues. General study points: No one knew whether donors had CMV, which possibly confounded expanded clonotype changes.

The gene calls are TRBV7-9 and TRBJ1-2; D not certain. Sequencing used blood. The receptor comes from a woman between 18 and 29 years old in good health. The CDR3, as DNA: TGTGCCAGCAGTTCCCCCGACCCACATTATGGCTACACCTTC. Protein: CASSSPDPHYGYTF.